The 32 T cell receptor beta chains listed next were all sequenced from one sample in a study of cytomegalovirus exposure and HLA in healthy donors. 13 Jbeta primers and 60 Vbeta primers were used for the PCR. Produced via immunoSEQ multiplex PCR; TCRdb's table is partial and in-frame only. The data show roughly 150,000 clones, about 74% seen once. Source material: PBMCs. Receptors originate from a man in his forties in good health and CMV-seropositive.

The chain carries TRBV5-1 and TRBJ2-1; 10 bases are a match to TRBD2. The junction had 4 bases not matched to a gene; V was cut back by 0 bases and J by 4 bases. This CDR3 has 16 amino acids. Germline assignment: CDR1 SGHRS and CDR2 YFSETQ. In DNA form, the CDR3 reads TGCGCCAGCAGCTTGGGCGGGACTAGCGCTTACAATGAGCAGTTCTTC. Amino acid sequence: CASSLGGTSAYNEQFF.

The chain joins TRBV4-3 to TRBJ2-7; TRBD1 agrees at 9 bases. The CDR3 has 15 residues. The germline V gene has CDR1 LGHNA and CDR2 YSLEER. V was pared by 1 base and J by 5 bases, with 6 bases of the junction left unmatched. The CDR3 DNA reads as TGCGCCAGCAGCCAAGGGAACAGGGGGCAGGACGAGCAGTACTTC. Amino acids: CASSQGNRGQDEQYF.

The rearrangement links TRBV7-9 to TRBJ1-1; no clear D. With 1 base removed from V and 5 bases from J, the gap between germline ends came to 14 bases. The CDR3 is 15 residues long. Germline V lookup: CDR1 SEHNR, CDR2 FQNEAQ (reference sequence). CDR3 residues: CASSLEWRGGTEAFF. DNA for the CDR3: TGTGCCAGCAGCTTAGAATGGCGAGGTGGGACTGAAGCTTTCTTT. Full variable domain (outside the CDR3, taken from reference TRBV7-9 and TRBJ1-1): DTGVSQNPRHKITKRGQNVTFRCDPISEHNRLYWYRQTLGQGPEFLTYFQNEAQLEKSRLLSDRFSAERPKGSFSTLEIQRTEQGDSAMYLCASSLEWRGGTEAFFGQGTRLTVV.

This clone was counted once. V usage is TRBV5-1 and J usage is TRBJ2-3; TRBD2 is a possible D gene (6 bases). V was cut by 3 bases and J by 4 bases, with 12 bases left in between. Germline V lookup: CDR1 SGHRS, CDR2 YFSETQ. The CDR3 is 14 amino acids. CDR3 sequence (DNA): TGCGCCAGCAGCTCCCAAGGAGGGGCAGATACGCAGTATTTT. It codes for CASSSQGGADTQYF. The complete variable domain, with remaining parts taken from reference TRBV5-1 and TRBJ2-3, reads KAGVTQTPRYLIKTRGQQVTLSCSPISGHRSVSWYQQTPGQGLQFLFEYFSETQRNKGNFPGRFSGRQFSNSRSEMNVSTLELGDSALYLCASSSQGGADTQYFGPGTRLTVL.

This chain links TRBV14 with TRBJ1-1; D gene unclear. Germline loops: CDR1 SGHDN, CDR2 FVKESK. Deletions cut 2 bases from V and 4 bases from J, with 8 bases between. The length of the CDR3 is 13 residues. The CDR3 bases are TGTGCCAGCAGCCAACTCGGGGTCACTGAAGCTTTCTTT. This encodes CASSQLGVTEAFF. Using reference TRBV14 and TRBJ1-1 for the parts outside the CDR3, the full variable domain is EAGVTQFPSHSVIEKGQTVTLRCDPISGHDNLYWYRRVMGKEIKFLLHFVKESKQDESGMPNNRFLAERTGGTYSTLKVQPAELEDSGVYFCASSQLGVTEAFFGQGTRLTVV.

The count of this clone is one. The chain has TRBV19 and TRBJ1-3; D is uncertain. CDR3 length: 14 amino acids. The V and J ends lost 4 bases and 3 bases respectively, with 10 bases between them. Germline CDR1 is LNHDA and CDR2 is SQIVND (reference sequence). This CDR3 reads CASSKRERGNTIYF. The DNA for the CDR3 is TGTGCCAGTAGTAAAAGGGAGCGTGGAAACACCATATATTTT.

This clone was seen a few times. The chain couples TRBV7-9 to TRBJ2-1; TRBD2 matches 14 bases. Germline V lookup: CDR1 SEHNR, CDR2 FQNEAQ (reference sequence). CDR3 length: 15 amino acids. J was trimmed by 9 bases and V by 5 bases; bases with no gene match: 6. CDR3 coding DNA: TGTGCCAGCAGCAGACTAGCGGGAGGGCCAGGTGAGCAGTTCTTC. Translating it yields CASSRLAGGPGEQFF.

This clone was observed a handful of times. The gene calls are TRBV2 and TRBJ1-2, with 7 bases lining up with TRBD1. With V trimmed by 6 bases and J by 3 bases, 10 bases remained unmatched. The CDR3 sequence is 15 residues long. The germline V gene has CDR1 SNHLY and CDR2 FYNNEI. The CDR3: CASRTGSRAYYGYTF. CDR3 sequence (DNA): TGTGCCAGCAGGACAGGGAGCCGGGCCTACTATGGCTACACCTTC.

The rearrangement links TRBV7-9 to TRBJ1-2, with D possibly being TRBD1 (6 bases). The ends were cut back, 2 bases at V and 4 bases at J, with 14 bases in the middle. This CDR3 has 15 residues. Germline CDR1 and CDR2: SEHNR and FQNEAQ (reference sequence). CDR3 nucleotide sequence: TGTGCCAGCAGCTTACGGCAGGGGCGTCCCTATGGCTACACCTTC. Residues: CASSLRQGRPYGYTF.

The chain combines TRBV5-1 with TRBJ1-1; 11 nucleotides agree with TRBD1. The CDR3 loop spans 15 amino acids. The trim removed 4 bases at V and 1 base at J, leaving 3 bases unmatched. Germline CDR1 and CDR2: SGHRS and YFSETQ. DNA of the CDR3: TGCGCCAGCAGCACCGGACAGGGGGCGAACACTGAAGCTTTCTTT. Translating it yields CASSTGQGANTEAFF.

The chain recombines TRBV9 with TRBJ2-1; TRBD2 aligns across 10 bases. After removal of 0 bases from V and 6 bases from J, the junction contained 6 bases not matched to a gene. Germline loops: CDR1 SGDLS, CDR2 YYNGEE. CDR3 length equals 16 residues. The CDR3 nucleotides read TGTGCCAGCAGCGTAGAGGGGCTAGCGGGAGTCAATGAGCAGTTCTTC. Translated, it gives CASSVEGLAGVNEQFF.

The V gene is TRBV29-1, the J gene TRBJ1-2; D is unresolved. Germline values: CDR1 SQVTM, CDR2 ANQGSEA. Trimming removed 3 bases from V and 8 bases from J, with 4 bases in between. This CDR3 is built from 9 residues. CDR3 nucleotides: TGCAGCGTTGAGAGGGGCTACACCTTC. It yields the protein CSVERGYTF.

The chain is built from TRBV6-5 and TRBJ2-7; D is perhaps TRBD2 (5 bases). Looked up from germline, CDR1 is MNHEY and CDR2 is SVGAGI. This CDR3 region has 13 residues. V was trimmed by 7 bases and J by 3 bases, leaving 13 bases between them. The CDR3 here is CASNEGLNYEQYF. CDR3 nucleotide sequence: TGTGCCAGCAACGAAGGACTTAACTACGAGCAGTACTTC.

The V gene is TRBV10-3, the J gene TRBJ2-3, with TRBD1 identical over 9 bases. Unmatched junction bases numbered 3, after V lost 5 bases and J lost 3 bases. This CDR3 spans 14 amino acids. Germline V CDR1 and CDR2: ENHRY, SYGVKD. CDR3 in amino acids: CAISIQGATDTQYF. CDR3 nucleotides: TGTGCCATCAGTATACAGGGGGCTACAGATACGCAGTATTTT.

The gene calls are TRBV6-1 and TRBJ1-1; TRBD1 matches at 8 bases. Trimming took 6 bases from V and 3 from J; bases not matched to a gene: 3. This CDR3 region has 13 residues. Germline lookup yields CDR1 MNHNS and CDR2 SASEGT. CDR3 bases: TGTGCCAGCAGGGAGGACAGGGACACTGAAGCTTTCTTT. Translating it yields CASREDRDTEAFF.

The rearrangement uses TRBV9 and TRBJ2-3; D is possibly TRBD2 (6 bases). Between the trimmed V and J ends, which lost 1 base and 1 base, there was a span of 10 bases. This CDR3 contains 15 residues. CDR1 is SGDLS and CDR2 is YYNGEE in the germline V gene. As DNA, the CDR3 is TGTGCCAGCAGCGTAACGGTAGCGGGCACAGATACGCAGTATTTT. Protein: CASSVTVAGTDTQYF.

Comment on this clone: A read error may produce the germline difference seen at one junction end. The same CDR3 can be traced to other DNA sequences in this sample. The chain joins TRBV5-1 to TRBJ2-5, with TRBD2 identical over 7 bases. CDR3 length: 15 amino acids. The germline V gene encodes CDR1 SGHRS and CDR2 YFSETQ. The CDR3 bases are TGCGCTAGCAGCTTGGCCGGGACTAAAGAAGAGACCCAGTACTTC. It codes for CASSLAGTKEETQYF. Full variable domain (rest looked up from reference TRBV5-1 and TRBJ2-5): KAGVTQTPRYLIKTRGQQVTLSCSPISGHRSVSWYQQTPGQGLQFLFEYFSETQRNKGNFPGRFSGRQFSNSRSEMNVSTLELGDSALYLCASSLAGTKEETQYFGPGTRLLVL.

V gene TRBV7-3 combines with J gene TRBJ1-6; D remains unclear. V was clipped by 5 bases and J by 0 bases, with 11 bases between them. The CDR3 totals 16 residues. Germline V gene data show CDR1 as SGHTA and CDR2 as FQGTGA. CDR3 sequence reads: CASSPGTSSYNSPLHF. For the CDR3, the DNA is TGTGCCAGCAGCCCTGGTACTAGCTCCTATAATTCACCCCTCCACTTT.

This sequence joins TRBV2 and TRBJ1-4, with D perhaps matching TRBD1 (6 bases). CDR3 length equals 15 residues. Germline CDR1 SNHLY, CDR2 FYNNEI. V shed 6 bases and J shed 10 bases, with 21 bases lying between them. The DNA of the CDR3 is TGTGCCAGCAGCCCCACGCAGGGGTTACGCGGAAAACTGTTTTTT. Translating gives CASSPTQGLRGKLFF.

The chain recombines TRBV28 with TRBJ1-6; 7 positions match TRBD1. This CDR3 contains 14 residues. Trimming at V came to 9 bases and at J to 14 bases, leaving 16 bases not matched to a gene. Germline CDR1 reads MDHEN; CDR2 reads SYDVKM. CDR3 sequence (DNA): TGTGCCAGTTATCCCACCTTTGACAGGGAAACCCTCCACTTT. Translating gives CASYPTFDRETLHF.

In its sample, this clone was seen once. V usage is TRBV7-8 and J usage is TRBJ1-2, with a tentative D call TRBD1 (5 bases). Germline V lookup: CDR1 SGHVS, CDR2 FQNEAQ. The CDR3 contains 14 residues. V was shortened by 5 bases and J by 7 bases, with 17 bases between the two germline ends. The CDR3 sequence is CASSPSRAATGYTF. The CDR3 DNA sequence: TGTGCCAGCAGCCCATCCAGGGCCGCAACTGGCTACACCTTC.

CDR3 sequence: CASRLRGTGTGELFF. For the CDR3, the DNA is TGTGCCAGCAGGCTCAGGGGAACGGGCACCGGGGAGCTGTTTTTT. The rearrangement joins TRBV28 to TRBJ2-2; TRBD1 is a possible D gene (6 bases). Germline-derived CDR1 and CDR2 are MDHEN and SYDVKM. The CDR3 covers 15 residues. Trimming removed 6 bases from V and 4 bases from J, with 15 bases in between.

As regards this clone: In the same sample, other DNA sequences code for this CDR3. In nucleotides, the CDR3 is TGTGCCAGCAGCCGCGGGGGTGCAACTAATGAAAAACTGTTTTTT. Protein: CASSRGGATNEKLFF. The rearrangement uses TRBV28 and TRBJ1-4, with a possible D match to TRBD1 (5 bases). Trimming removed 6 bases from V and 0 bases from J, with 11 bases in between. The length of the CDR3 is 15 residues. The germline V gene encodes CDR1 MDHEN and CDR2 SYDVKM. The variable domain in full, completed from reference TRBV28 and TRBJ1-4, reads DVKVTQSSRYLVKRTGEKVFLECVQDMDHENMFWYRQDPGLGLRLIYFSYDVKMKEKGDIPEGYSVSREKKERFSLILESASTNQTSMYLCASSRGGATNEKLFFGSGTQLSVL.

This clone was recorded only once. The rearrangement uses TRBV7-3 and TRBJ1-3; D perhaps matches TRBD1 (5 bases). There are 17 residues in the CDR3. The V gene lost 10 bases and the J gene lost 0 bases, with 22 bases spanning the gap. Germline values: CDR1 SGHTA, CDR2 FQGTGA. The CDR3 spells CAMWGPTRGASGNTIYF. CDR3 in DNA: TGTGCCATGTGGGGCCCGACAAGGGGCGCCTCTGGAAACACCATATATTTT.

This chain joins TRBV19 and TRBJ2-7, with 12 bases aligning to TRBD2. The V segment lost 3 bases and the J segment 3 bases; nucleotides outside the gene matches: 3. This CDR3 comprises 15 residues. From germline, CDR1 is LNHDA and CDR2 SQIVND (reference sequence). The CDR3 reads CASSILAGGLYEQYF. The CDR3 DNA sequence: TGTGCCAGTAGTATCCTAGCGGGAGGGCTCTACGAGCAGTACTTC. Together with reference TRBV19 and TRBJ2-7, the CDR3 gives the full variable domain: DGGITQSPKYLFRKEGQNVTLSCEQNLNHDAMYWYRQDPGQGLRLIYYSQIVNDFQKGDIAEGYSVSREKKESFPLTVTSAQKNPTAFYLCASSILAGGLYEQYFGPGTRLTVT.

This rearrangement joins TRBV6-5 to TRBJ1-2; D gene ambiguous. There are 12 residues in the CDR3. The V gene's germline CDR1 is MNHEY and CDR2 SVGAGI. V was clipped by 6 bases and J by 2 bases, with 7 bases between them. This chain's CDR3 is CASRDWNYGYTF. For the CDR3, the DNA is TGTGCCAGCAGGGACTGGAACTATGGCTACACCTTC.

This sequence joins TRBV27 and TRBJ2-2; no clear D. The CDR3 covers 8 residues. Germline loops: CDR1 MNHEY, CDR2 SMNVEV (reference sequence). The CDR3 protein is CLTGELFF. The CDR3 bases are TGTCTCACCGGGGAGCTGTTTTTT.

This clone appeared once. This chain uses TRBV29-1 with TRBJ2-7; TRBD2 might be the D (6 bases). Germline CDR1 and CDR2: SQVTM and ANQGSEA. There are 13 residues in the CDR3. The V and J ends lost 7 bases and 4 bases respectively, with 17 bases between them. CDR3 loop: CSAAAGGEYEQYF. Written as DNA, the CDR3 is TGCAGCGCCGCCGCCGGGGGTGAGTACGAGCAGTACTTC.

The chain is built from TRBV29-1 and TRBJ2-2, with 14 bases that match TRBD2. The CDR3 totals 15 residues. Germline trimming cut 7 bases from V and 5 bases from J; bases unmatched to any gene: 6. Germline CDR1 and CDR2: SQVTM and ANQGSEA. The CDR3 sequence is CSAFGTSGGTGELFF. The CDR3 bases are TGCAGCGCCTTCGGGACTAGCGGGGGAACCGGGGAGCTGTTTTTT.

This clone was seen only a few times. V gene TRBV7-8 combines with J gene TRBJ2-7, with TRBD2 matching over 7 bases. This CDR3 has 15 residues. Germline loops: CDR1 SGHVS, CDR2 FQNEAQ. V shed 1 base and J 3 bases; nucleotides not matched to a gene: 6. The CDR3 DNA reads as TGTGCCAGCAGCTTAGGGGGGGGGAGGGGCTACGAGCAGTACTTC. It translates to CASSLGGGRGYEQYF.

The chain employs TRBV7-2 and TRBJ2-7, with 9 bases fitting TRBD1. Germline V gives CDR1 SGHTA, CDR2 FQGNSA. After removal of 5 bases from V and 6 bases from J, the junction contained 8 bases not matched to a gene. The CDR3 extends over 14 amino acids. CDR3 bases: TGTGCCAGCAGCCTGGGACAGGGTTTCGGCGAGCAGTACTTC. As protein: CASSLGQGFGEQYF. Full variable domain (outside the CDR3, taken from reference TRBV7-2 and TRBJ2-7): GAGVSQSPSNKVTEKGKDVELRCDPISGHTALYWYRQSLGQGLEFLIYFQGNSAPDKSGLPSDRFSAERTGGSVSTLTIQRTQQEDSAVYLCASSLGQGFGEQYFGPGTRLTVT.

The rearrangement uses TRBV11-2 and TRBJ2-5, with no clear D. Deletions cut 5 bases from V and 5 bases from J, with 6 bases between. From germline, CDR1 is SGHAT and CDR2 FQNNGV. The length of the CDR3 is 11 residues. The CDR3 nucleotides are TGTGCCAGCAGCGTCGGGGAGACCCAGTACTTC. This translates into CASSVGETQYF.